Following are 17 T cell receptor beta chains from one sample sequenced in a study of OX40 agonist ivuxolimab in advanced cancers. Libraries were prepared by immunoSEQ multiplex PCR; TCRdb keeps only in-frame clonotypes and omits some of them. This sample has tens of thousands of clones, with almost 95% found just once. The sequencing here drew on CD4+ or CD8+ T cells sorted from blood, taken in a trial of the OX40 agonist ivuxolimab. These receptors came from an adult with an advanced solid tumor such as melanoma, head and neck, liver or kidney cancer.

The rearrangement joins TRBV2 to TRBJ1-1; D is uncertain. Germline CDR1 and CDR2: SNHLY and FYNNEI. This CDR3 spans 12 amino acids. V lost 6 bases and J 5 bases, leaving 10 bases between the germline ends. For the CDR3, the DNA is TGTGCCAGCAGACTCCGCGTTACTGAAGCTTTCTTT. As protein: CASRLRVTEAFF.

This clone was counted only a few times. CDR3 bases: TGCGCCAGCAGCTTGGCAGGGGCGGTCAACGAGCAGTACTTC. It codes for CASSLAGAVNEQYF. The chain uses TRBV5-1 and TRBJ2-7, with a possible D match to TRBD1 (6 bases). Trimming left V 0 bases short and J 5 bases short, with 12 bases between. The CDR3 has 14 residues. Germline CDR1 reads SGHRS; CDR2 reads YFSETQ.

The V and J genes are TRBV9 and TRBJ1-2, with a possible D match to TRBD1 (6 bases). The germline V and J ends were trimmed by 4 bases and 8 bases, with 12 bases remaining between them. CDR3 length equals 12 residues. The germline CDR1 and CDR2 sequences are SGDLS and YYNGEE. The chain's CDR3 is CASSSQGWGYTF. The CDR3 nucleotides read TGTGCCAGCAGCTCACAGGGATGGGGCTACACCTTC. Combining the CDR3 with reference TRBV9 and TRBJ1-2 gives the whole variable domain DSGVTQTPKHLITATGQRVTLRCSPRSGDLSVYWYQQSLDQGLQFLIQYYNGEERAKGNILERFSAQQFPDLHSELNLSSLELGDSALYFCASSSQGWGYTFGSGTRLTVV.

J is TRBJ2-1 and V is TRBV9; D is perhaps TRBD1 or TRBD2 (5 bases each). Germline assignment: CDR1 SGDLS and CDR2 YYNGEE. The V end was cut by 2 bases, the J end by 9 bases, with 15 bases between. The CDR3 runs 14 residues. The CDR3: CASSVRGPFGEQFF. CDR3 nucleotide sequence: TGTGCCAGCAGCGTGAGGGGCCCCTTTGGTGAGCAGTTCTTC.

The V gene is TRBV6-5, the J gene TRBJ1-1; D may be TRBD1 (5 bases). V shed 2 bases and J shed 1 base, with 14 bases lying between them. Germline V gene lookup returns CDR1 MNHEY and CDR2 SVGAGI. CDR3 length equals 16 residues. The CDR3 region has the DNA TGTGCCAGCAGTTACCAGGGAGGCAGGACGAACACTGAAGCTTTCTTT. Translated, it gives CASSYQGGRTNTEAFF.

This chain joins TRBV13 and TRBJ2-5, with D possibly TRBD2 on 6 matching bases. V was cut by 4 bases and J by 5 bases, with 14 bases left in between. The germline V gene encodes CDR1 PRHDT and CDR2 FYEKMQ (reference sequence). This CDR3 comprises 14 residues. The CDR3 spells CASSSGLALETQYF. CDR3 coding DNA: TGTGCCAGCAGCTCGGGGCTAGCGCTTGAGACCCAGTACTTC. Drawing the rest from reference TRBV13 and TRBJ2-5, the complete variable domain is AAGVIQSPRHLIKEKRETATLKCYPIPRHDTVYWYQQGPGQDPQFLISFYEKMQSDKGSIPDRFSAQQFSDYHSELNMSSLELGDSALYFCASSSGLALETQYFGPGTRLLVL.

V and J are TRBV21-1 and TRBJ1-4; TRBD1 is the table's D call and was not checked against the DNA. TRBV21-1 is shown as a pseudogene. This CDR3 spans 17 amino acids. CDR3 nucleotides: TGTGCCAGCAGCAAAGACCCGACAGGGGGAGGGGATGAAAAACTGTTTTTT. Protein sequence: CASSKDPTGGGDEKLFF.

The chain recombines TRBV30 with TRBJ1-5; 9 nucleotides agree with TRBD1. CDR1 GTSNPN and CDR2 SVGIG come from the germline V gene (reference sequence). The junction had 5 bases not matched to a gene; V was cut back by 2 bases and J by 6 bases. The CDR3 has 14 residues. The CDR3 nucleotides are TGTGCCTGGAGTCTTGGACAGGGGAGTCAGCCCCAGCATTTT. This gives the protein CAWSLGQGSQPQHF. Filled out from reference TRBV30 and TRBJ1-5, the complete variable domain reads SQTIHQWPATLVQPVGSPLSLECTVEGTSNPNLYWYRQAAGRGLQLLFYSVGIGQISSEVPQNLSASRPQDRQFILSSKKLLLSDSGFYLCAWSLGQGSQPQHFGDGTRLSIL.

The chain recombines TRBV30 with TRBJ1-6; 7 nucleotides match TRBD1. With V trimmed by 3 bases and J by 0 bases, 5 bases remained unmatched. The V gene's germline CDR1 is GTSNPN and CDR2 SVGIG (reference sequence). The CDR3 extends over 16 amino acids. DNA for the CDR3: TGTGCCTGGAGGAGGGGGCCGGGCTCCTATAATTCACCCCTCCACTTT. Its protein product is CAWRRGPGSYNSPLHF.

The CDR3 sequence: CASRVSEKLFF. The CDR3 DNA follows: TGTGCCAGCAGAGTCTCTGAAAAACTGTTTTTT. The chain couples TRBV7-9 to TRBJ1-4; D is ambiguous. There are 11 residues in the CDR3. Trimming removed 6 bases from V and 7 bases from J, with 6 bases in between. Germline assignment: CDR1 SEHNR and CDR2 FQNEAQ (reference sequence).

This chain links TRBV9 with TRBJ1-2; D uncertain. Germline CDR1 SGDLS, CDR2 YYNGEE. V shed 0 bases and J shed 2 bases, with 5 bases lying between them. CDR3 length: 13 residues. DNA of the CDR3: TGTGCCAGCAGCGTAGGAGGGAACTATGGCTACACCTTC. Protein sequence: CASSVGGNYGYTF.

The chain couples TRBV15 to TRBJ1-5, with D hard to call. V was shortened by 3 bases and J by 6 bases, with 12 bases between the two germline ends. This CDR3 has 14 residues. Germline V lookup: CDR1 LNHNV, CDR2 YYDKDF (reference sequence). The CDR3 DNA follows: TGTGCCACCAGCAGCCAGCGGTCTGGTCAGCCCCAGCATTTT. Encoded protein: CATSSQRSGQPQHF.

This chain uses TRBV2 with TRBJ1-2; 8 nucleotides agree with TRBD1. This CDR3 has 12 amino acids. Germline loops: CDR1 SNHLY, CDR2 FYNNEI. The ends lost 7 bases at V and 8 bases at J; junction bases unmatched: 6. Here the CDR3 reads CASTTTGDGYTF. CDR3 DNA: TGTGCCAGCACCACGACAGGGGACGGCTACACCTTC. Filled out from reference TRBV2 and TRBJ1-2, the complete variable domain reads EPEVTQTPSHQVTQMGQEVILRCVPISNHLYFYWYRQILGQKVEFLVSFYNNEISEKSEIFDDQFSVERPDGSNFTLKIRSTKLEDSAMYFCASTTTGDGYTFGSGTRLTVV.

The rearrangement links TRBV10-3 to TRBJ2-3; TRBD2 agrees at 8 bases. V gave up 2 bases and J gave up 0 bases; unmatched junction bases: 4. Germline CDR1 and CDR2: ENHRY and SYGVKD. The CDR3 totals 16 residues. CDR3 in amino acids: CAISEQREISTDTQYF. The DNA of the CDR3 is TGTGCCATCAGTGAGCAGCGGGAGATAAGCACAGATACGCAGTATTTT.

The count of this clone is one. The chain uses TRBV9 and TRBJ2-7, with D possibly matching TRBD1 (5 bases). The V end was cut by 0 bases, the J end by 5 bases, with 9 bases between. The CDR3 runs to 13 residues. From germline, CDR1 is SGDLS and CDR2 YYNGEE. The CDR3: CASSVGTPHEQYF. CDR3 nucleotide sequence: TGTGCCAGCAGCGTAGGGACACCCCACGAGCAGTACTTC.

There are a few counts of this clone. The chain is built from TRBV18 and TRBJ2-5; TRBD2 agrees at 10 bases. Per the germline V gene, CDR1 is KGHSH and CDR2 is LQKENI. Trimming at V came to 4 bases and at J to 1 base, leaving 15 bases not matched to a gene. This CDR3 spans 19 amino acids. CDR3: CASSQQGPASGSPQETQYF. The CDR3 DNA reads as TGTGCCAGCTCACAACAGGGGCCCGCTAGCGGGAGCCCCCAAGAGACCCAGTACTTC.

The rearrangement uses TRBV27 and TRBJ2-5; 8 bases agree with TRBD1. This CDR3 region has 15 residues. Germline V gene data show CDR1 as MNHEY and CDR2 as SMNVEV (reference sequence). The junction had 12 bases not matched to a gene; V was cut back by 5 bases and J by 7 bases. For the CDR3, the DNA is TGTGCCAGCAGTCTCAGCACCGGGACAGGTGGGACCCAGTACTTC. Translating it yields CASSLSTGTGGTQYF.